This TCR beta chain was observed in a study of CD8 T cells in Susac syndrome. J gave up 2 bases and V 4 bases, and 4 bases lay outside the gene matches. Germline CDR1 DFQATT, CDR2 SNEGSKA (reference sequence). This CDR3 is built from 13 residues. Random hexamers were used to reverse transcribe the RNA input (roughly 0.5 to 1 ug). TCR beta CDR3 was amplified by immunoSEQ covering 54 Vbeta and 13 Jbeta. Each CDR3 protein is one row after TCRdb ran MiXCR on the immunoSEQ multiplex PCR reads. The repertoire has 150,000 to 190,000 distinct CDR3 sequences, approximately 94% of them found once; the top ten carry 0.2% to 0.25%.

The chain has TRBV20-1 and TRBJ2-5; TRBD1 agrees at 7 bases. The clonotype originates from a human donor with multiple sclerosis. The specimen sequenced was CD8+ T cells from PBMCs. In nucleotides, the CDR3 is TGCAGTGCTACGGTCAGGGGGCAAGAGACCCAGTACTTC. It specifies CSATVRGQETQYF.